There are many counts of the clone carrying this T cell receptor (beta chain). This sample stems from a study of T cells in Graves' hyperthyroidism and ophthalmopathy. The CDR3 extends over 14 amino acids. Germline V CDR1 and CDR2: DFQATT, SNEGSKA (reference sequence). Trimming removed 1 base at V and 4 bases at J, with 10 bases between. The diagnostic basis comprised clinical symptoms, serum thyroxine and TRAb, thyroid ultrasound and orbital computed tomography. TCR beta CDR3 regions were amplified from RNA. During a first-round RT-PCR of the TCR CDR3, the HTBI primer set was used. One entry per CDR3 protein results from TCRdb running MiXCR on the multiplex PCR reads. Of approximately 510,000 distinct CDR3 sequences detected, approximately 48% appear once; the ten largest clones hold about two fifths.

The TCR was taken from an adult woman with Graves' disease, either hyperthyroidism or ophthalmopathy (not recorded which). Sequencing was done on a sample of peripheral blood or thyroid tissue (not recorded which). The chain uses TRBV20-1 and TRBJ2-2; D gene ambiguous. CDR3 coding DNA: TGCAGTGCTAGAGGCCTCATGAGCACCGGGGAGCTGTTTTTT. Translated, it gives CSARGLMSTGELFF.